This T cell receptor beta chain was recovered during a study of T-cell reconstitution after alpha-beta-depleted transplantation in children. This clonotype was observed many times. Using unique molecular identifiers, the investigators prepared the TCRbeta library. TCRdb re-called the PCR reads with MiXCR, one entry per CDR3 protein. The repertoire holds around 360,000 distinct CDR3 sequences, with over 9% as singletons. The germline V gene encodes CDR1 DFQATT and CDR2 SNEGSKA (reference sequence). The CDR3 has 12 residues. The TCR originated in a human donor who donated a stem cell graft to a child with acute lymphoblastic leukemia. The J gene is TRBJ2-5, the V gene TRBV20-1, with TRBD1 identical over 11 bases. The material was PBMCs from the stem cell graft donor, obtained from the stem cell graft. The CDR3 spells CRAGQGGETQYF. CDR3 nucleotide sequence: TGCAGAGCGGGACAGGGGGGTGAGACCCAGTACTTC.